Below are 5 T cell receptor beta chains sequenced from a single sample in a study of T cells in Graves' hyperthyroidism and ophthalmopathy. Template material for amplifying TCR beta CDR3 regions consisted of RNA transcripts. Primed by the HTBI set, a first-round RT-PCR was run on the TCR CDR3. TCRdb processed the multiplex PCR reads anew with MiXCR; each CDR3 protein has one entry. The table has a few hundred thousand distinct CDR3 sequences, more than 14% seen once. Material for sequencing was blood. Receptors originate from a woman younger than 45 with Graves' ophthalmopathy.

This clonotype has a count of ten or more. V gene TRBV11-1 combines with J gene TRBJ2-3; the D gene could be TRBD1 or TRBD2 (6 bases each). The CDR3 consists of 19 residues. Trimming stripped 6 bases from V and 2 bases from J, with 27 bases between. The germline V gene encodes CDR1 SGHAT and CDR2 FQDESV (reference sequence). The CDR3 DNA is TGTGCCAGCAGGGGAACCAGGGGCAGTTATGGGCGGGACACAGATACGCAGTATTTT. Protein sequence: CASRGTRGSYGRDTDTQYF.

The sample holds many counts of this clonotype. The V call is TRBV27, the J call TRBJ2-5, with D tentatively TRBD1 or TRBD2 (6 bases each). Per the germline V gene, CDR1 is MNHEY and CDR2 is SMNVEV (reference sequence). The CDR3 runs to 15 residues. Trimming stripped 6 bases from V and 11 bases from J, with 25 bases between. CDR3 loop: CASRLTRGVLSYQYF. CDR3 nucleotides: TGTGCCAGCAGACTTACAAGGGGGGTCCTCAGCTATCAGTACTTC.

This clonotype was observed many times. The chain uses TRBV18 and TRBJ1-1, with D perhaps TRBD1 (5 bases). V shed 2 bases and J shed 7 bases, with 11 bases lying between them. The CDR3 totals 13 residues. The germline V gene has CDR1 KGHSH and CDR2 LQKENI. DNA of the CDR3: TGTGCCAGCTCACCAAAAGGCAGGGTTGAAGCTTTCTTT. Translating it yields CASSPKGRVEAFF.

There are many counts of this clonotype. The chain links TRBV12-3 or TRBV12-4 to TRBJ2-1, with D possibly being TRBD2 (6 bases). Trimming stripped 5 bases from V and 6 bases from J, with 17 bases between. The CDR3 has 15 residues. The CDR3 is CASSLGTLSFNEQFF. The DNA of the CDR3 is TGTGCCAGCAGTCTAGGGACTCTTAGTTTCAATGAGCAGTTCTTC.

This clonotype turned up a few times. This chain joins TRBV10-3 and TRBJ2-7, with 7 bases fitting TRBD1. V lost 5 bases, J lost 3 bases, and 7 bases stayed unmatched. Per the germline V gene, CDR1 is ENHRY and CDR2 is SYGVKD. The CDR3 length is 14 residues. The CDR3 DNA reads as TGTGCCATCAGTCCCGGACAGGTGTTCTACGAGCAGTACTTC. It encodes CAISPGQVFYEQYF.